The clone carrying this TCR beta chain was found a few times. Its antigen is currently unknown. The source of the sample is a study of early T cells in non-severe SARS-CoV-2 infection. Overall study context: From unsorted whole blood, bulk RNA was sequenced, and the chains remained unpaired. Notes on the study in general: Comparison of clonotypes with VDJdb favored anti-spike CD8 responses while missing private and CD4 specificities.

cDNA molecules, individually, were tagged with unique molecular identifiers. TCRdb reprocessed the 5' RACE reads via MiXCR and lists one record per CDR3 protein. The sample records fewer than 120,000 distinct CDR3 sequences, 10% to 15% being singletons. CDR3 length: 15 amino acids. With 0 bases removed from V and 2 bases from J, the gap between germline ends came to 12 bases. CDR1 is DFQATT and CDR2 is SNEGSKA in the germline V gene (reference sequence). This chain joins TRBV20-1 and TRBJ2-3; D gene uncertain. The specimen comprised whole blood, sampled at baseline. This sequence was found in an adult who was a healthcare worker with PCR-confirmed SARS-CoV-2 infection or an uninfected control (not recorded which). Written as DNA, the CDR3 is TGCAGTGCTAGAGACCGAGACTTTTACACAGATACGCAGTATTTT. It encodes CSARDRDFYTDTQYF.